A single sample gave rise to the 7 T cell receptor beta chains below, sequenced in a study of blood T cells in healthy people across ages. A sample-barcoded 5' primer and a J-beta primer mix were used in a second PCR of roughly 7 to 12 cycles. MiXCR was run by TCRdb on the 5' RACE reads, yielding one entry per CDR3 protein. This sample yields around 1.5 million distinct CDR3 sequences, of which 34% are seen a single time; approximately 10% belongs to the top ten. Sequences were obtained from blood. The receptors derive from a young woman in good health.

The chain is built from TRBV9 and TRBJ1-1, with D possibly TRBD1 on 6 matching bases. The CDR3 consists of 15 residues. Deletions cut 6 bases from V and 3 bases from J, with 18 bases between. CDR1 and CDR2 (germline): SGDLS, YYNGEE. CDR3 region: CASNRGGGWDTEAFF. CDR3 in DNA: TGTGCCAGCAACAGAGGGGGGGGTTGGGACACTGAAGCTTTCTTT.

This clonotype was detected a few times. The J gene is TRBJ1-1, the V gene TRBV5-5; TRBD1 is a possible D gene (6 bases). The CDR3 loop spans 14 amino acids. The germline V gene encodes CDR1 SGHKS and CDR2 YYEKEE (reference sequence). V was clipped by 7 bases and J by 2 bases, with 15 bases between them. This CDR3 reads CASGDRPRNTEAFF. The CDR3 DNA sequence: TGTGCCAGCGGCGACAGGCCTCGTAACACTGAAGCTTTCTTT.

The chain carries TRBV11-2 and TRBJ2-7; 8 positions agree with TRBD1. Trimming took 6 bases from V and 3 from J; bases not matched to a gene: 16. CDR3 length equals 17 residues. The germline CDR1 and CDR2 sequences are SGHAT and FQNNGV. The CDR3 is CASRAVWDRSRDYEQYF. CDR3 bases: TGTGCCAGCAGGGCTGTCTGGGACAGGAGTAGAGACTACGAGCAGTACTTC.

This clonotype was detected only once. The chain is built from TRBV24-1 and TRBJ2-1; 11 bases line up with TRBD2. The germline V gene encodes CDR1 KGHDR and CDR2 SFDVKD. The CDR3 has 16 residues. The V gene end was trimmed by 3 bases and the J gene end by 5 bases; junction bases not matched to a gene: 5. The CDR3 reads CATSDRLAGIHNEQFF. The CDR3 nucleotides read TGTGCCACCAGTGATCGACTAGCGGGGATACACAATGAGCAGTTCTTC.

This rearrangement joins TRBV5-1 to TRBJ2-5; 7 bases align to TRBD1. The DNA end lines up better with TRBJ2-7; the J call may be wrong. CDR3 length: 13 amino acids. Germline CDR1 reads SGHRS; CDR2 reads YFSETQ. The CDR3: CASSSTDRSEQYF. In nucleotides, the CDR3 is TGCGCCAGCAGCTCTACGGACAGGTCCGAGCAGTACTTC.

The V gene is TRBV5-1, the J gene TRBJ1-2, with TRBD1 matching over 7 bases. This CDR3 is built from 15 residues. Per the germline V gene, CDR1 is SGHRS and CDR2 is YFSETQ. Trimming removed 4 bases from V and 3 bases from J; junction bases left unmatched: 9. The CDR3 reads CASSTRTGSYYGYTF. The CDR3 DNA sequence: TGCGCCAGCAGCACGCGGACAGGCTCGTACTATGGCTACACCTTC.

The V gene is TRBV11-2, the J gene TRBJ2-1; D remains ambiguous. This CDR3 comprises 14 residues. V dropped 2 bases and J dropped 4 bases, with 9 bases sitting between them. Germline CDR1 is SGHAT and CDR2 is FQNNGV. The CDR3 loop is CASSLLTPYNEQFF. Here the CDR3 DNA reads TGTGCCAGCAGCTTATTGACACCTTACAATGAGCAGTTCTTC.